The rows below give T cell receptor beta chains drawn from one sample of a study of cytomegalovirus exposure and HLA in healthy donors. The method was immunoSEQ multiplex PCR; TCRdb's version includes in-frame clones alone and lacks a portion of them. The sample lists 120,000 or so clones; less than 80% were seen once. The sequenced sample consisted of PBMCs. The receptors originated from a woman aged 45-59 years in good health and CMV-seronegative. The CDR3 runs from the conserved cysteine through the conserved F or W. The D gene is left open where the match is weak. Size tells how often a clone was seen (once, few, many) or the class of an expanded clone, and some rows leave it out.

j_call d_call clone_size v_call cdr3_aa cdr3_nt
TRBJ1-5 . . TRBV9 CASSREGTSNQPQHF TGTGCCAGCAGCCGTGAGGGCACGAGCAATCAGCCCCAGCATTTT
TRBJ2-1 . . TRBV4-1 CASTVDGIRGLAEQFF TGCGCCAGCACTGTAGACGGGATAAGAGGTTTGGCTGAGCAGTTCTTC
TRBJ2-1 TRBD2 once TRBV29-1 CSVSGTRGGNEQFF TGCAGCGTTTCCGGGACTAGAGGCGGCAATGAGCAGTTCTTC
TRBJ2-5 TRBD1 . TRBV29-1 CSVAGTGGETQYF TGCAGCGTTGCGGGGACAGGAGGAGAGACCCAGTACTTC
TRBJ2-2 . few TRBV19 CASTRDKNTGELFF TGTGCCAGTACCCGGGACAAAAACACCGGGGAGCTGTTTTTT
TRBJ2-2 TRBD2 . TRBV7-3 CASSLEAGGTGELFF TGTGCCAGCAGCTTAGAGGCGGGAGGGACCGGGGAGCTGTTTTTT
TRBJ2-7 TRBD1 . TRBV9 CASSSGTAYGQYF TGTGCCAGCAGCTCCGGGACAGCCTACGGGCAGTACTTC
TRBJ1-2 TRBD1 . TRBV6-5 CASRSLTGTGEGYTF TGTGCCAGCAGATCTCTAACCGGGACAGGAGAAGGCTACACCTTC
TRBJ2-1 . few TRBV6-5 CASSSGRYYNEQFF TGTGCCAGCAGTAGCGGGCGATACTACAATGAGCAGTTCTTC
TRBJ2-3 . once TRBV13 CASSSGMSTDTQYF TGTGCCAGCAGCTCCGGGATGAGCACAGATACGCAGTATTTT
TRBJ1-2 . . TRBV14 CASSRGMDYGYTF TGTGCCAGCAGCCGTGGCATGGACTATGGCTACACCTTC
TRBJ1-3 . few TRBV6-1 CASSLSGGSGNTIYF TGTGCCAGCAGCCTCTCAGGAGGCTCTGGAAACACCATATATTTT
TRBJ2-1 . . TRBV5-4 CASSNVGYEQFF TGTGCCAGCAGTAACGTGGGCTATGAGCAGTTCTTC
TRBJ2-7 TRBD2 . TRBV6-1 CASIKGTSGRYEQYF TGTGCCAGCATCAAGGGGACTAGCGGCCGTTACGAGCAGTACTTC
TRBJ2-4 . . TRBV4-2 CASSQDLEDTDGRF TGTGCCAGCAGCCAAGATTTGGAGGATACCGATGGGCGGTTC
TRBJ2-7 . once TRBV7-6 CASSATYEQYF TGTGCCAGCAGCGCAACCTACGAGCAGTACTTC
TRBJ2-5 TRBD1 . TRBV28 CASSSQGVGQETQYF TGTGCCAGCAGTTCACAGGGGGTCGGGCAAGAGACCCAGTACTTC
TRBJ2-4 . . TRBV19 CASSTGEGENIQYF TGTGCCAGTAGTACCGGCGAAGGGGAAAACATTCAGTACTTC
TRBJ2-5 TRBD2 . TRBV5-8 CASSSTWGTSGSLQETQYF TGTGCCAGCAGCTCCACTTGGGGGACTAGCGGGAGTTTACAAGAGACCCAGTACTTC
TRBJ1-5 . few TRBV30 CACREGRGSNQPQHF TGTGCCTGCAGGGAGGGGAGGGGTAGCAATCAGCCCCAGCATTTT
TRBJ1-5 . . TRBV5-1 CASSPDAGQAQPQHF TGCGCCAGCAGCCCCGATGCAGGGCAGGCTCAGCCCCAGCATTTT
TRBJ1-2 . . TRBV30 CAWSRGNYGYTF TGTGCCTGGAGTCGCGGTAACTATGGCTACACCTTC
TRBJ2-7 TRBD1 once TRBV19 CASSLSTGGYEQYF TGTGCCAGTAGTTTATCGACAGGGGGCTACGAGCAGTACTTC
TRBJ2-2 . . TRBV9 CASSVDPPANTGELFF TGTGCCAGCAGCGTAGACCCACCGGCGAACACCGGGGAGCTGTTTTTT
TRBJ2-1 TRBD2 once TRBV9 CASSVGLGSSYNEQFF TGTGCCAGCAGCGTTGGACTAGGCAGCTCCTACAATGAGCAGTTCTTC
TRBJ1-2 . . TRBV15 CATSRRQVDYGYTF TGTGCCACCAGCAGAAGACAGGTAGACTATGGCTACACCTTC
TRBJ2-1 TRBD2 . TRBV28 CASVLAASNEQFF TGTGCCAGCGTCCTAGCGGCTTCAAATGAGCAGTTCTTC
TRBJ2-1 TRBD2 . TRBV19 CASSTFTSDEQFF TGTGCCAGTAGTACCTTCACTAGCGATGAGCAGTTCTTC
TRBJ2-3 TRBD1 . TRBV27 CASTGTGGTDTQYF TGTGCCAGCACCGGGACAGGGGGCACAGATACGCAGTATTTT
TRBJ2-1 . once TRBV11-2 CASSPRDYKGVKFF TGTGCCAGCAGCCCCCGGGACTACAAGGGGGTGAAGTTCTTC
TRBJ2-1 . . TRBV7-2 CASSHRQSGWAYNEQFF TGTGCCAGCAGCCATAGACAAAGCGGGTGGGCCTACAATGAGCAGTTCTTC
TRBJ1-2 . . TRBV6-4 CASSDQGESLYGYTF TGTGCCAGCTCCGACCAGGGCGAATCATTATATGGCTACACCTTC
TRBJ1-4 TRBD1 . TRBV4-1 CASSRVPTGTGEKLFF TGCGCCAGCAGCCGCGTCCCGACAGGGACCGGCGAAAAACTGTTTTTT
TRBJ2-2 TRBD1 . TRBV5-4 CAGSLTGTGGLNTGELFF TGTGCCGGGAGTTTGACCGGGACAGGGGGCCTTAACACCGGGGAGCTGTTTTTT
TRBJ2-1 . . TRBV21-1 CASIVQGWEVYNEQFF TGTGCCAGCATCGTACAGGGTTGGGAAGTATACAATGAGCAGTTCTTC
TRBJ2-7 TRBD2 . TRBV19 CASSISILVSGIGEQYF TGTGCCAGTAGTATATCCATCTTGGTTAGCGGGATCGGAGAGCAGTACTTC
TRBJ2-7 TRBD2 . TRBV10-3 CAISRLAGGPDYEQYF TGTGCCATCAGCCGACTAGCGGGAGGGCCTGACTACGAGCAGTACTTC
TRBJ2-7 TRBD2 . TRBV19 CASKLAEGYEQYF TGTGCCAGTAAGCTAGCGGAGGGCTACGAGCAGTACTTC
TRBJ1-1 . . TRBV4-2 CASRIPGIGNTEAFF TGTGCCAGCAGAATTCCAGGGATAGGGAACACTGAAGCTTTCTTT
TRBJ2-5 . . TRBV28 CASSYEGTQYF TGTGCCAGCAGTTATGAGGGGACCCAGTACTTC
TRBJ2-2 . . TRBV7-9 CASSSVQGTGELFF TGTGCCAGCAGCTCCGTTCAGGGTACCGGGGAGCTGTTTTTT
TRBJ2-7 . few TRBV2 CASSDAGVYAQYF TGTGCCAGCAGTGATGCAGGGGTGTACGCGCAGTACTTC
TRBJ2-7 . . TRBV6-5 CASFFKQKAAYEQYF TGTGCCAGTTTTTTCAAGCAGAAGGCGGCATACGAGCAGTACTTC
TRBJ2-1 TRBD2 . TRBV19 CASRGREGPGNEQFF TGTGCCAGTAGGGGGCGGGAGGGCCCAGGCAATGAGCAGTTCTTC
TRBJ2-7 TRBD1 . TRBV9 CASSAAVRGTGVYEQYF TGTGCCAGCAGCGCAGCCGTAAGAGGGACAGGGGTTTACGAGCAGTACTTC
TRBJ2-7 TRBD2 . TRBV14 CASSLAGGSTQYF TGTGCCAGCAGCCTCGCGGGGGGAAGTACGCAGTACTTC
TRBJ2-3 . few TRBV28 CASRESGTDTQYF TGTGCCAGCAGGGAGAGCGGCACAGATACGCAGTATTTT
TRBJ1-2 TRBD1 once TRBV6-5 CASTDRDGYTF TGTGCCAGCACCGACAGGGACGGCTACACCTTC
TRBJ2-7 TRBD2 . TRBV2 CASDRGLAGSYEQYF TGTGCCAGCGACCGGGGGCTAGCGGGCTCCTACGAGCAGTACTTC
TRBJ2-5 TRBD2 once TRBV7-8 CASTPTGGGGETQYF TGTGCCAGCACCCCCACCGGAGGCGGGGGGGAGACCCAGTACTTC